This record covers a single T cell receptor (beta chain). Enrollment of patients from Seattle took place during active infection, with longitudinal follow-up. As handled by the study authors: Reference gene primer amplification gave nucleated cell count estimates. Assay used: immunoSEQ multiplex PCR; TCRdb lists only in-frame clones, some missing. The DNA was the basis for D and trimming; V, J and clone size are from that table. Among tens of thousands of clones listed, about 90% were seen once. CDR3 length: 14 residues. Deletions cut 3 bases from V and 1 base from J, with 9 bases between. Germline V gene data show CDR1 as KGHSH and CDR2 as LQKENI. These data belong to a study of blood T cell repertoires in COVID-19. Study-level information: Acute-phase and convalescent COVID-19 samples originated in the United States, Italy and Spain. The cDNA or gDNA used as material had been derived from T cells, B-cell-depleted T cells, or PBMCs.

This clonotype was sampled from a man aged 45 to 65 with COVID-19, enrolled during active disease. Sequenced sample: peripheral blood. The chain couples TRBV18 to TRBJ1-1; TRBD1 might be the D (5 bases). The CDR3 here is CASSPARENTEAFF. DNA for the CDR3: TGTGCCAGCTCACCTGCCAGGGAGAACACTGAAGCTTTCTTT.